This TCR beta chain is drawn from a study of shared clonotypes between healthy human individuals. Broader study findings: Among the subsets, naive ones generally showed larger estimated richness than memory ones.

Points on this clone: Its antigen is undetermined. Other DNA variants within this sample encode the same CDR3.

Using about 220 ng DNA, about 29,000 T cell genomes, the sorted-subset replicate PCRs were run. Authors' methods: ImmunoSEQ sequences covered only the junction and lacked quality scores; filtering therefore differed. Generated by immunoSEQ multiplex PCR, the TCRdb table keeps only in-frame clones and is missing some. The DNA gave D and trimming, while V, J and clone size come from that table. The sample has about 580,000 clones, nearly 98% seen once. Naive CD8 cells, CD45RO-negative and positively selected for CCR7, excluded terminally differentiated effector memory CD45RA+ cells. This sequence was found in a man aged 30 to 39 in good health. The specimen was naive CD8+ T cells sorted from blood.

The CDR3 region has the DNA TGTGCCAGCAGCTTTTCAAGCGAGCAGTACTTC. Translating it yields CASSFSSEQYF. V is TRBV7-9 and J is TRBJ2-7; D is undetermined. CDR3 length equals 11 residues. CDR1 is SEHNR, CDR2 FQNEAQ, per germline (reference sequence). V lost 3 bases to trimming and J lost 6 bases, with 6 bases between them.